Listed below are T cell receptor beta chains from one sample, sequenced in a study of blood T cell repertoires in COVID-19. Produced via immunoSEQ multiplex PCR; TCRdb's table is partial and in-frame only. This table has approximately 240,000 clones, 65% to 85% appearing once. Material for sequencing was peripheral blood. These receptors were obtained from a woman aged 25 to 39 with COVID-19, enrolled during active disease. Each CDR3 is given with its conserved first and last residue. D genes are given only for firm matches. Clone size is given for some rows only: seen once, a few or many times, or a class if the clone is expanded.

J gene | D gene | clone size | V gene | CDR3 DNA | CDR3 protein
TRBJ2-7 | TRBD1 | NA | TRBV19 | TGTGCCAGTAGTCCCTATATAGGACAGGCCTACGAGCAGTACTTC | CASSPYIGQAYEQYF
TRBJ1-4 | NA | NA | TRBV10-3 | TGTGCCATCAGTGAGTACGAAACGGGGGGACTTGCAACTAATGAAAAACTGTTTTTT | CAISEYETGGLATNEKLFF
TRBJ1-4 | NA | NA | TRBV5-5 | TGTGCCAGCAGTTTTGGACGGGGGAATGAAAAACTGTTTTTT | CASSFGRGNEKLFF
TRBJ2-1 | NA | NA | TRBV7-9 | TGTGCCAGCAGACCGACAGGAGCGATTTACAATGAGCAGTTCTTC | CASRPTGAIYNEQFF
TRBJ1-1 | TRBD1 | NA | TRBV29-1 | TGCAGCGCAGCGCAGGGGACAGGGGCCCTAAAGAAAGCTTTCTTT | CSAAQGTGALKKAFF
TRBJ1-1 | TRBD1 | NA | TRBV9 | TGTGCCAGCAGCGCCTCTACGACAGGGCTGGCTGAAGCTTTCTTT | CASSASTTGLAEAFF
TRBJ2-7 | TRBD1 | once | TRBV6-5 | TGTGCCAGCAGCAGACAGGGCCGATTCAACGAGCAGTACTTC | CASSRQGRFNEQYF
TRBJ2-5 | TRBD2 | few | TRBV10-3 | TGTGCCATCAGTCCCTATCCTGAGGGAGGGAAAGAGACCCAGTACTTC | CAISPYPEGGKETQYF
TRBJ1-3 | TRBD1 | NA | TRBV5-4 | TGTGCCAGCAGCCACCGGACAGGAACCCCCTCTGGAAACACCATATATTTT | CASSHRTGTPSGNTIYF
TRBJ1-6 | NA | NA | TRBV7-3 | TGTGCCAGCAGCTTAAGGGCTCCAGGGAATTCACCCCTCCACTTT | CASSLRAPGNSPLHF
TRBJ2-7 | NA | NA | TRBV9 | TGTGCCAGCAGCGTAGGCGTTTCCTACGAGCAGTACTTC | CASSVGVSYEQYF
TRBJ1-1 | TRBD1 | NA | TRBV5-4 | TGTGCCAGCAGCTTGGTTGGACGGGGACAGGGAAACACTGAAGCTTTCTTT | CASSLVGRGQGNTEAFF
TRBJ2-7 | TRBD2 | NA | TRBV18 | TGTGCCAGCTCACCAGGACTAGCGGGGGATTCGAGCGAGCAGTACTTC | CASSPGLAGDSSEQYF
TRBJ1-1 | NA | NA | TRBV30 | TGTGCCTGGAGTGCCTCCCCGGACACTGAAGCTTTCTTT | CAWSASPDTEAFF
TRBJ2-7 | TRBD2 | NA | TRBV29-1 | TGCAGCGTTGAAGATCCGGGCCTGGGGGGGATGTACGAGCAGTACTTC | CSVEDPGLGGMYEQYF
TRBJ1-1 | NA | NA | TRBV6-5 | TGTGCCAGCAGTTACTCGGGCAGGGCCACTGAAGCTTTCTTT | CASSYSGRATEAFF
TRBJ1-2 | NA | NA | TRBV5-4 | TGTGCCAGCAGCTTGCGGGGAGCGCATGGCTACACCTTC | CASSLRGAHGYTF
TRBJ2-2 | NA | NA | TRBV10-3 | TGTGCCATCAGTGAGTCTCCCGGACGAGGGACCGGGGAGCTGTTTTTT | CAISESPGRGTGELFF
TRBJ2-1 | TRBD1 | NA | TRBV15 | TGTGCCACCAGCGACCGGGACAGGGATTCGGGCAATGAGCAGTTCTTC | CATSDRDRDSGNEQFF
TRBJ2-3 | TRBD1 | NA | TRBV5-4 | TGTGCCAGCAGCTTCCCGGGACAGGGTATCACAGATACGCAGTATTTT | CASSFPGQGITDTQYF
TRBJ2-7 | NA | NA | TRBV3-1/TRBV3-2 | TGTGCCAGCAGCCATAAGGGAGGGGGATACGAGCAGTACTTC | CASSHKGGGYEQYF
TRBJ1-6 | TRBD1 | NA | TRBV6-5 | TGTGCCAGCAGCTGGGACAGGAAAGAGAATTCACCCCTCCACTTT | CASSWDRKENSPLHF
TRBJ2-1 | NA | NA | TRBV28 | TGTGCCAGCAGAGGTCTACTAGGTTCCTACAATGAGCAGTTCTTC | CASRGLLGSYNEQFF
TRBJ2-7 | NA | NA | TRBV5-1 | TGCGCCAGCAGCTTCAGGGAACGGGTCTACGAGCAGTACTTC | CASSFRERVYEQYF
TRBJ1-1 | TRBD1 | once | TRBV12-3/TRBV12-4 | TGTGCCAGCACGCACAGGGGGAACACTGAAGCTTTCTTT | CASTHRGNTEAFF
TRBJ1-1 | NA | few | TRBV4-1 | TGCGCCAGCAGCCAGCCCAGGGTGGAGAACACTGAAGCTTTCTTT | CASSQPRVENTEAFF
TRBJ2-7 | TRBD1 | NA | TRBV5-1 | TGCGCCAGCAGCTTCGGACAGGCCCGGGACGAGCAGTACTTC | CASSFGQARDEQYF
TRBJ1-1 | NA | few | TRBV7-9 | TGTGCCAGCAGCTTGCGGACAGTAATGAACACTGAAGCTTTCTTT | CASSLRTVMNTEAFF
TRBJ2-1 | TRBD1 | NA | TRBV5-1 | TGCGCCAGCAGCCTTCCAACAGGGGGCTTGTACAATGAGCAGTTCTTC | CASSLPTGGLYNEQFF
TRBJ1-2 | NA | NA | TRBV19 | TGTGCCAGTAGTATTCAACAGGGAAACTATGGCTACACCTTC | CASSIQQGNYGYTF
TRBJ1-1 | NA | NA | TRBV21-1 | TGTGCCAGCAGCAAGGGAGTTCGGCTAAACTCCAACACTGAAGCTTTCTTT | CASSKGVRLNSNTEAFF
TRBJ1-5 | NA | NA | TRBV27 | TGTGCCAGCAGTTTGCAGGGCGGACCTCTTAGCAATCAGCCCCAGCATTTT | CASSLQGGPLSNQPQHF
TRBJ1-2 | NA | NA | TRBV19 | TGTGCCAGTAGTATCCGTAGCACTGGCTACACCTTC | CASSIRSTGYTF
TRBJ2-1 | NA | NA | TRBV27 | TGTGCCAGCAGTCTTACTCGCTCCTACAATGAGCAGTTCTTC | CASSLTRSYNEQFF
TRBJ2-7 | NA | NA | TRBV18 | TGTGCCAGCTCACCCCCTTCTAGCGACGAGCAGTACTTC | CASSPPSSDEQYF
TRBJ2-1 | TRBD2 | NA | TRBV14 | TGTGCCAGCAGCCAAGACCTTGGACTAGGAGCCAGCAATGAGCAGTTCTTC | CASSQDLGLGASNEQFF
TRBJ2-3 | NA | NA | TRBV29-1 | TGCAGCGTTGAATGGGACAAGGGCGGCGATACGCAGTATTTT | CSVEWDKGGDTQYF
TRBJ2-2 | TRBD2 | NA | TRBV5-1 | TGCGCCAGCAGCTTGGAACTAGCGACGAACACCGGGGAGCTGTTTTTT | CASSLELATNTGELFF
TRBJ2-7 | TRBD1 | NA | TRBV7-2 | TGTGCCAGCAGCCGGGGACAGTACTCTCGGGACGAGCAGTACTTC | CASSRGQYSRDEQYF
TRBJ1-6 | TRBD1 | NA | TRBV7-9 | TGTGCCAGCAGCCCGCCTACAGGGGGATCACCCCTCCACTTT | CASSPPTGGSPLHF
TRBJ2-5 | TRBD2 | NA | TRBV7-2 | TGTGCCAGCAGCCGTAGCGGGTTACAAGAGACCCAGTACTTC | CASSRSGLQETQYF
TRBJ1-5 | NA | once | TRBV15 | TGTGCCACCAGCAGAGAAGGACAAGGTCAGCCCCAGCATTTT | CATSREGQGQPQHF
TRBJ2-5 | TRBD2 | NA | TRBV2 | TGTGCCAGCAGTTGGCTAGCGGGAGGGCAAGAGACCCAGTACTTC | CASSWLAGGQETQYF
TRBJ2-2 | NA | few | TRBV19 | TGTGCCAGCCGCCGACTAGATGGGGAGCTGTTTTTT | CASRRLDGELFF
TRBJ2-1 | TRBD2 | NA | TRBV13 | TGTGCCAGCAGCTTAGGTGCTAGCGGGGAGTACAATGAGCAGTTCTTC | CASSLGASGEYNEQFF
TRBJ1-1 | TRBD1 | NA | TRBV6-6 | TGTGCCAGCAGTTATGAAGGACAGGAAAATGAAGCTTTCTTT | CASSYEGQENEAFF
TRBJ1-5 | TRBD1 | few | TRBV19 | TGTGCCAGTAGTATCGCGGGACAGGGCAATCAGCCCCAGCATTTT | CASSIAGQGNQPQHF
TRBJ2-7 | TRBD1 | NA | TRBV5-1 | TGCGCCAGCAGCCCTAGACAGGGGGCGAACTACGAGCAGTACTTC | CASSPRQGANYEQYF
TRBJ1-2 | TRBD1 | NA | TRBV6-2/TRBV6-3 | TGTGCCAGCAGTCGGGGACAGGTGTATGGCTACACCTTC | CASSRGQVYGYTF
TRBJ2-7 | TRBD1 | NA | TRBV25-1 | TGTGCCAGCAGTGAGGACAGGTACGAGCAGTACTTC | CASSEDRYEQYF
TRBJ1-2 | NA | NA | TRBV3-1/TRBV3-2 | TGTGCCAGCAGCCAAGTAGCATATGGCTACACCTTC | CASSQVAYGYTF
TRBJ1-1 | TRBD1 | NA | TRBV28 | TGTGCCAGCAGTTCGACAGGGTTGTGGACTGAAGCTTTCTTT | CASSSTGLWTEAFF
TRBJ1-1 | TRBD1 | NA | TRBV15 | TGTGCCACCAGCACGGGGACAGATGACAGAGCTTTCTTT | CATSTGTDDRAFF
TRBJ2-5 | TRBD1 | NA | TRBV6-5 | TGTGCCAGCAGTTCTTACCTGGGACAGTGGGAGACCCAGTACTTC | CASSSYLGQWETQYF